This entry lists 21 T cell receptor beta chains sequenced from one sample in a study of beta chain features in type 1 diabetes. Study results and limitations: All four CD4+ subsets from Type 1 diabetes patients carried moderately but significantly shorter TCRB CDR3s.

All of the isolated RNA was reverse transcribed, so expressed TCRB transcripts were sequenced. Libraries were prepared by immunoSEQ multiplex PCR; TCRdb keeps only in-frame clonotypes and omits some of them. Found here are some 250,000 clones, over 11% of them singletons; the top ten hold almost 0.02%. These receptors lack a known antigen. Material for sequencing was naive CD4+ T cells from blood. The receptors here all came from a man younger than 40 with type 1 diabetes.

The chain links TRBV6-5 to TRBJ1-2, with TRBD1 as a possible D gene (6 bases). Germline CDR1 reads MNHEY; CDR2 reads SVGAGI. CDR3 length: 14 amino acids. The V end was cut by 4 bases, the J end by 8 bases, with 17 bases between. The CDR3 sequence: CASSSYREVKGYTF. CDR3 DNA sequence: TGTGCCAGCAGTTCTTACAGGGAAGTAAAGGGCTACACCTTC.

This clone came up a few times. The V gene is TRBV2, the J gene TRBJ2-7, with 10 bases that match TRBD1. J was trimmed by 7 bases and V by 2 bases; bases with no gene match: 8. This CDR3 is 15 amino acids long. CDR1 and CDR2 from the germline V gene are SNHLY and FYNNEI. CDR3 sequence: CASSETGQGFWEQYF. For the CDR3, the DNA is TGTGCCAGCAGTGAAACGGGACAGGGGTTTTGGGAGCAGTACTTC.

The V call is TRBV27, the J call TRBJ2-3; 8 positions agree with TRBD2. CDR1 and CDR2 (germline): MNHEY, SMNVEV (reference sequence). V lost 5 bases and J lost 1; bases outside the gene matches: 5. This CDR3 is built from 15 residues. The CDR3 region is CASSAGLARTDTQYF. In DNA, the CDR3 is TGTGCCAGCAGTGCTGGACTAGCCCGCACAGATACGCAGTATTTT.

This clone was picked up a small number of times. The sample holds other DNA sequences that translate to the same CDR3. The CDR3 spells CACTPGNTEAFF. The CDR3 DNA is TGTGCCTGTACGCCGGGGAACACTGAAGCTTTCTTT. V usage is TRBV30 and J usage is TRBJ1-1; D call uncertain. V was cut by 6 bases and J by 1 base, with 9 bases left in between. The CDR3 has 12 residues. Germline assignment: CDR1 GTSNPN and CDR2 SVGIG (reference sequence).

This clone was observed a handful of times. The gene calls are TRBV6-5 and TRBJ1-2; 7 nucleotides match TRBD1. This CDR3 is 13 amino acids long. V trimming: 5 bases; J trimming: 3 bases; junction bases outside the gene matches: 3. Germline-derived CDR1 and CDR2 are MNHEY and SVGAGI. As DNA, the CDR3 is TGTGCCAGCAGTCCTGACAGGGACTATGGCTACACCTTC. It codes for CASSPDRDYGYTF.

This clone was seen a handful of times. The V call is TRBV25-1, the J call TRBJ2-4; D unclear. From germline, CDR1 is MGHDK and CDR2 SYGVNS. This CDR3 has 12 residues. The V and J ends lost 6 bases and 8 bases respectively, with 11 bases between them. The CDR3 here is CASRGQAYIQYF. CDR3 nucleotides: TGTGCCAGCAGAGGCCAGGCCTACATTCAGTACTTC.

A remark on this clone: The same CDR3 arises from other DNA sequences in this sample as well. This rearrangement joins TRBV18 to TRBJ1-2, with a weak D call TRBD1 (6 bases). This CDR3 is built from 13 residues. Germline V gene sequence: CDR1 KGHSH, CDR2 LQKENI. V lost 3 bases to trimming and J lost 1 base, with 6 bases between them. CDR3 nucleotide sequence: TGTGCCAGCTCACCGGACAGTAACTATGGCTACACCTTC. It yields the protein CASSPDSNYGYTF.

This clone was observed a handful of times. The V call is TRBV30, the J call TRBJ2-5; TRBD2 agrees at 8 bases. Germline V gene data show CDR1 as GTSNPN and CDR2 as SVGIG (reference sequence). The V segment lost 0 bases and the J segment 5 bases; nucleotides outside the gene matches: 14. The CDR3 totals 17 residues. The CDR3 sequence: CAWSVWGAGARGETQYF. The CDR3 DNA reads as TGTGCCTGGAGTGTATGGGGAGCGGGAGCGAGGGGGGAGACCCAGTACTTC.

The gene calls are TRBV19 and TRBJ2-1, with TRBD2 identical over 8 bases. The CDR3 extends over 15 amino acids. The trim removed 1 base at V and 5 bases at J, leaving 4 bases unmatched. The germline V gene has CDR1 LNHDA and CDR2 SQIVND (reference sequence). The CDR3 DNA sequence: TGTGCCAGTAGTATAGCCGGGGGGGGAAACAATGAGCAGTTCTTC. This translates into CASSIAGGGNNEQFF.

The V gene is TRBV9, the J gene TRBJ1-4; D unclear. Trimming cost V 0 bases and J 3 bases, with 12 bases left between them. Germline V gene data show CDR1 as SGDLS and CDR2 as YYNGEE. There are 16 residues in the CDR3. The CDR3 sequence is CASSVDTGGANEKLFF. The CDR3 DNA reads as TGTGCCAGCAGCGTAGATACGGGTGGAGCTAATGAAAAACTGTTTTTT.

This chain joins TRBV19 and TRBJ1-2; TRBD1 aligns across 9 bases. V lost 4 bases, J lost 7 bases, and 13 bases stayed unmatched. Germline loops: CDR1 LNHDA, CDR2 SQIVND (reference sequence). The length of the CDR3 is 16 residues. CDR3 loop: CASSTDRGGWWLGYTF. Here the CDR3 DNA reads TGTGCCAGTAGTACGGACAGGGGCGGCTGGTGGCTTGGCTACACCTTC.

The chain has TRBV30 and TRBJ1-2; 9 bases agree with TRBD1. Germline values: CDR1 GTSNPN, CDR2 SVGIG (reference sequence). The CDR3 spans 11 residues. The J segment lost 6 bases and the V segment lost 5 bases, leaving 1 base of the junction unmatched. The CDR3 is CAWWTGDGYTF. CDR3 DNA: TGTGCCTGGTGGACAGGGGATGGCTACACCTTC.

This chain links TRBV5-6 with TRBJ2-3; 7 bases map to TRBD2. CDR3 length: 17 residues. CDR1 SGHDT and CDR2 YYEEEE come from the germline V gene. With 3 bases clipped from V and 3 bases from J, the junction kept 13 bases outside the gene matches. The CDR3 sequence: CASSSRLATPTTDTQYF. In DNA, the CDR3 is TGTGCCAGCAGCTCCCGACTAGCTACGCCGACAACAGATACGCAGTATTTT. Full variable domain (remainder filled in from reference TRBV5-6 and TRBJ2-3): DAGVTQSPTHLIKTRGQQVTLRCSPKSGHDTVSWYQQALGQGPQFIFQYYEEEERQRGNFPDRFSGHQFPNYSSELNVNALLLGDSALYLCASSSRLATPTTDTQYFGPGTRLTVL.

This clone turned up a few times. The V and J genes are TRBV4-2 and TRBJ2-3, with 13 nucleotides matching TRBD2. Per germline, CDR1 LGHNA and CDR2 YNFKEQ. V was clipped by 4 bases and J by 2 bases; unmatched bases: 6. The CDR3 has 17 amino acids. The CDR3 DNA sequence: TGTGCCAGCAGCCTCCCCGGGACTAGCGGGGACACAGATACGCAGTATTTT. Amino acids: CASSLPGTSGDTDTQYF.

This clone turned up a few times. The chain employs TRBV10-2 and TRBJ2-1, with TRBD2 identical over 8 bases. Germline CDR1 and CDR2: WSHSY and SAAADI. V lost 4 bases, J lost 1 base, and 3 bases stayed unmatched. The CDR3 runs to 15 residues. Here the CDR3 reads CASSVPGGSYNEQFF. For the CDR3, the DNA is TGCGCCAGCAGTGTTCCGGGAGGGTCCTACAATGAGCAGTTCTTC.

This clone was picked up a small number of times. This chain joins TRBV10-3 and TRBJ2-3, with 8 positions matching TRBD1. Germline-derived CDR1 and CDR2 are ENHRY and SYGVKD. CDR3 length equals 13 residues. Unmatched junction bases numbered 5, after V lost 10 bases and J lost 2 bases. DNA of the CDR3: TGTGCCACAGGACAGGGCCCCACAGATACGCAGTATTTT. Translating gives CATGQGPTDTQYF.

This clone was seen more than once but under ten times. The CDR3 nucleotides read TGCGCCAGCAGCTCTGGACAGGGGGAATACAATGAGCAGTTCTTC. This encodes CASSSGQGEYNEQFF. The chain uses TRBV5-1 and TRBJ2-1; TRBD1 matches at 10 bases. After removal of 3 bases from V and 4 bases from J, the junction contained 4 bases not matched to a gene. The germline V gene has CDR1 SGHRS and CDR2 YFSETQ. This CDR3 has 15 residues.

This clone has only a few counts. The genes are TRBV5-4 and TRBJ2-7; a weak D match, TRBD1 (6 bases). The CDR3 runs 13 residues. V lost 4 bases and J lost 4, with 12 bases in between. CDR1 and CDR2 (germline): SGHNT, YYREEE (reference sequence). CDR3 sequence: CASSPGQIYEQYF. The CDR3 DNA reads as TGTGCCAGCAGCCCCGGACAGATTTACGAGCAGTACTTC. The whole variable domain, remainder taken from reference TRBV5-4 and TRBJ2-7, is ETGVTQSPTHLIKTRGQQVTLRCSSQSGHNTVSWYQQALGQGPQFIFQYYREEENGRGNFPPRFSGLQFPNYSSELNVNALELDDSALYLCASSPGQIYEQYFGPGTRLTVT.

The V and J genes are TRBV19 and TRBJ2-3, with D possibly being TRBD2 (6 bases). With 6 bases removed from V and 2 bases from J, the gap between germline ends came to 12 bases. The length of the CDR3 is 14 residues. The germline CDR1 and CDR2 sequences are LNHDA and SQIVND (reference sequence). Written as DNA, the CDR3 is TGTGCCAGTAGCTCGGGGGTCCCCACAGATACGCAGTATTTT. Translating it yields CASSSGVPTDTQYF.

The V and J genes are TRBV6-1 and TRBJ2-7; D might be TRBD1 (5 bases). Per germline, CDR1 MNHNS and CDR2 SASEGT. Deletions cut 6 bases from V and 3 bases from J, with 12 bases between. The CDR3 is 13 amino acids. In nucleotides, the CDR3 is TGTGCCAGCAGGTCCAGCGACAGCTACGAGCAGTACTTC. Translated: CASRSSDSYEQYF.

The chain couples TRBV5-4 to TRBJ2-3; the match to TRBD2 covers 7 bases. Germline assignment: CDR1 SGHNT and CDR2 YYREEE (reference sequence). V lost 4 bases to trimming and J lost 1 base; unmatched junction nucleotides: 9. The CDR3 has 16 amino acids. In DNA, the CDR3 is TGTGCCAGCAGCCCCGGGGGAGGGGTCGGCACAGATACGCAGTATTTT. Protein: CASSPGGGVGTDTQYF. Together with reference TRBV5-4 and TRBJ2-3, the CDR3 gives the full variable domain: ETGVTQSPTHLIKTRGQQVTLRCSSQSGHNTVSWYQQALGQGPQFIFQYYREEENGRGNFPPRFSGLQFPNYSSELNVNALELDDSALYLCASSPGGGVGTDTQYFGPGTRLTVL.